The clone carrying this T cell receptor beta chain was seen just once. The CDR3 covers 16 residues. Germline trimming cut 1 base from V and 4 bases from J; bases unmatched to any gene: 7. Germline V gene data show CDR1 as KGHDR and CDR2 as SFDVKD. These data are taken from a study of blood T cell repertoires in COVID-19. At the level of the study: There were acute and convalescent COVID-19 samples, and they came from the United States, Italy and Spain.

How the authors handled the data: Reference gene primer amplification gave nucleated cell count estimates. This table comes from immunoSEQ multiplex PCR, and its TCRdb copy is limited to in-frame clones, with some not included. The V and J calls and clone size come from that table; D and trimming were worked out from the DNA. The sample yields some 230,000 clones, approximately 83% seen once. Material: peripheral blood. V gene TRBV24-1 combines with J gene TRBJ2-3; 7 bases match TRBD2. The source of this sequence is a woman in her twenties or thirties who had recovered from COVID-19. CDR3 amino acids: CATSDFGGRDADTQYF. CDR3 DNA sequence: TGTGCCACCAGTGATTTTGGCGGGAGAGATGCAGATACGCAGTATTTT.